This TCR beta chain derives from a study of patients and donors after allogeneic stem cell transplantation. TCRdb ran MiXCR on the RT-PCR reads and lists one entry per CDR3 protein. Among 800,000 to 1,000,000 distinct CDR3 sequences listed, approximately 19% were seen once. Looked up from germline, CDR1 is SEHNR and CDR2 is FQNEAQ (reference sequence). CDR3 length: 14 amino acids. V was pared by 5 bases and J by 3 bases, with 11 bases between. This clonotype was sampled from a human donor who was either an allogeneic HSCT recipient or a stem cell or donor lymphocyte infusion donor (not recorded which). It is not recorded whose cells these are; they may come from a transplant donor. The source material was blood, either unsorted or a sorted T cell fraction (not recorded which). The V call is TRBV7-9, the J call TRBJ2-4; maybe TRBD1 (6 bases). CDR3 nucleotides: TGTGCCAGCAGCGCCAGGGGCCTCAAAAACATTCAGTACTTC. Protein product: CASSARGLKNIQYF.